This is a list of T cell receptor beta chains from one sample in a study of identical twins. Via MiXCR, TCRdb re-called the 5' RACE reads, giving one row per CDR3 protein. The data show around 960,000 distinct CDR3 sequences, 12% seen once. The sample was also reused in another study, on yellow fever vaccine responses in identical twins.

The sample consisted of PBMCs. Source of these receptors: a woman between 18 and 29 years old in good health. The CDR3 runs from the conserved cysteine through the conserved F or W. D genes are given only for firm matches. Clone size is not always given. Where it is, it says once, few, many or a class for expanded clones.

abundance,len,d_gene,j_gene,v_gene,CDR3aa,CDR3nt
few,16,.,TRBJ1-2,TRBV4-1,CASSQEQGGMNYGYTF,TGCGCCAGCAGCCAAGAACAGGGAGGGATGAACTATGGCTACACCTTC
few,15,.,TRBJ1-2,TRBV6-1,CASSEPGTANYGYTF,TGTGCCAGCAGTGAACCCGGGACTGCCAACTATGGCTACACCTTC
few,12,.,TRBJ1-2,TRBV12-3/TRBV12-4,CASGIGPGSSHF,TGTGCCAGCGGGATCGGACCCGGATCATCCCACTTC
few,11,.,TRBJ2-7,TRBV2,CASPRGGEQYF,TGTGCCAGCCCCCGGGGCGGGGAGCAGTACTTC
few,14,.,TRBJ1-2,TRBV6-1,CASSGSGSAYGYTF,TGTGCCAGCAGTGGTTCAGGGTCGGCCTATGGCTACACCTTC
few,16,.,TRBJ1-4,TRBV25-1,CASSQAPGRQRGKLFF,TGTGCCAGCAGCCAGGCCCCCGGGAGACAACGCGGAAAACTGTTTTTT
.,16,TRBD2,TRBJ2-1,TRBV15,CATSSRGSGSYNEQFF,TGTGCCACCAGCAGTCGGGGTAGCGGGAGTTACAATGAGCAGTTCTTC
few,11,.,TRBJ2-1,TRBV7-8,CASQNLYEQFF,TGTGCCAGCCAAAACCTGTATGAGCAGTTCTTC
few,14,.,TRBJ1-6,TRBV4-1,CASSLDPRNSPLHF,TGCGCCAGCAGCCTAGATCCCAGAAATTCACCCCTCCACTTT
few,17,TRBD1,TRBJ1-2,TRBV6-5,CASSYSTPNRGNGGYTF,TGTGCCAGCAGTTACTCTACCCCTAACAGGGGGAACGGAGGCTACACCTTC
.,15,.,TRBJ2-1,TRBV5-1,CASSGNVGALPEQFF,TGCGCCAGCAGCGGGAACGTGGGGGCCTTGCCTGAGCAGTTCTTC
few,15,.,TRBJ2-1,TRBV12-3/TRBV12-4,CASRFQGISYNEQFF,TGTGCCAGCAGATTTCAGGGGATCAGCTACAATGAGCAGTTCTTC
many,15,.,TRBJ2-7,TRBV4-1,CASSQLDRQPYEQYF,TGCGCCAGCAGCCAACTCGACAGGCAACCCTACGAGCAGTACTTC
few,14,.,TRBJ1-1,TRBV5-1,CASSDNRDTTEAFF,TGCGCCAGCAGCGATAACCGGGACACTACTGAAGCTTTCTTT
few,12,.,TRBJ2-5,TRBV6-5,CASSEGRETQYF,TGTGCCAGCTCCGAAGGGCGAGAGACCCAGTACTTC
.,15,.,TRBJ2-5,TRBV7-7,CASSLGSYPQETQYF,TGTGCCAGCAGCTTAGGGTCTTACCCCCAAGAGACCCAGTACTTC
few,14,.,TRBJ1-5,TRBV10-3,CAISDTVSNQPQHF,TGTGCCATCAGTGATACAGTGAGCAATCAGCCCCAGCATTTT
many,15,.,TRBJ2-7,TRBV12-3/TRBV12-4,CASSSQSSGLYEQYF,TGTGCCAGCAGCTCCCAATCGAGCGGGCTATACGAGCAGTACTTC